Presented here are 7 T cell receptor beta chains from one specimen sequenced in a study of blood T cell repertoires in COVID-19. Only in-frame clones appear in the TCRdb table, and some are missing; sequencing was by immunoSEQ multiplex PCR. The sample lists a few hundred thousand clones, about 88% occurring once. Material for sequencing was peripheral blood. The receptors here all came from a man between 65 and 79 years old with acute or convalescent COVID-19.

The rearrangement joins TRBV29-1 to TRBJ1-4; D may be TRBD1 (5 bases). The CDR3 runs 12 residues. Germline CDR1 reads SQVTM; CDR2 reads ANQGSEA. CDR3 amino acids: CSGGATNEKLFF. DNA for the CDR3: TGCAGTGGAGGGGCAACTAATGAAAAACTGTTTTTT.

The table lists this clone with a count of one. The rearrangement links TRBV9 to TRBJ2-6, with D possibly matching TRBD2 (5 bases). Trimming stripped 2 bases from V and 0 bases from J, with 6 bases between. This CDR3 comprises 15 residues. CDR1 is SGDLS, CDR2 YYNGEE, per germline. In DNA, the CDR3 is TGTGCCAGCAGCGTGGGGAGCTCTGGGGCCAACGTCCTGACTTTC. It specifies CASSVGSSGANVLTF.

The chain joins TRBV6-6 to TRBJ2-7; TRBD1 agrees at 8 bases. Germline V gives CDR1 MNHNY, CDR2 SVGAGI (reference sequence). The ends lost 5 bases at V and 2 bases at J; junction bases unmatched: 5. CDR3 length equals 14 residues. The CDR3 DNA reads as TGTGCCAGCAGTCGGGACAGGCCCGCCTACGAGCAGTACTTC. This gives the protein CASSRDRPAYEQYF.

This clone occurred many times. Here the CDR3 reads CASSPGLARGGGYNEQFF. The CDR3 DNA follows: TGTGCCAGTAGCCCGGGACTAGCGAGAGGGGGAGGCTACAATGAGCAGTTCTTC. V usage is TRBV19 and J usage is TRBJ2-1; 10 bases match TRBD2. The CDR3 has 18 residues. Trimming at V came to 6 bases and at J to 3 bases, leaving 14 bases not matched to a gene. CDR1 and CDR2 (germline): LNHDA, SQIVND (reference sequence).

J is TRBJ2-3 and V is TRBV7-9, with a tentative D call TRBD1 (5 bases). The germline V and J ends were trimmed by 0 bases and 2 bases, with 9 bases remaining between them. The length of the CDR3 is 15 residues. The V gene's germline CDR1 is SEHNR and CDR2 FQNEAQ (reference sequence). Here the CDR3 reads CASSLARVDTDTQYF. CDR3 sequence (DNA): TGTGCCAGCAGCTTAGCCAGGGTAGACACAGATACGCAGTATTTT.

This rearrangement joins TRBV21-1 to TRBJ2-5; the table's TRBD1 call for D was not verified on the DNA. TRBV21-1 is flagged as a pseudogene. The CDR3 is 14 residues long. The CDR3 spells CASSKGLVQETQYF. Written as DNA, the CDR3 is TGTGCCAGCAGCAAAGGGCTCGTCCAAGAGACCCAGTACTTC.

This clone has more than one count but fewer than ten. V is TRBV5-5 and J is TRBJ2-7, with D maybe TRBD1 (6 bases). The CDR3 has 13 residues. Germline CDR1 is SGHKS and CDR2 is YYEKEE (reference sequence). V lost 4 bases to trimming and J lost 3 bases, with 11 bases between them. DNA of the CDR3: TGTGCCAGCAGCCTCCGGGACAACTACGAGCAGTACTTC. This encodes CASSLRDNYEQYF. Supplemented by reference TRBV5-5 and TRBJ2-7, the full variable domain reads DAGVTQSPTHLIKTRGQQVTLRCSPISGHKSVSWYQQVLGQGPQFIFQYYEKEERGRGNFPDRFSARQFPNYSSELNVNALLLGDSALYLCASSLRDNYEQYFGPGTRLTVT.